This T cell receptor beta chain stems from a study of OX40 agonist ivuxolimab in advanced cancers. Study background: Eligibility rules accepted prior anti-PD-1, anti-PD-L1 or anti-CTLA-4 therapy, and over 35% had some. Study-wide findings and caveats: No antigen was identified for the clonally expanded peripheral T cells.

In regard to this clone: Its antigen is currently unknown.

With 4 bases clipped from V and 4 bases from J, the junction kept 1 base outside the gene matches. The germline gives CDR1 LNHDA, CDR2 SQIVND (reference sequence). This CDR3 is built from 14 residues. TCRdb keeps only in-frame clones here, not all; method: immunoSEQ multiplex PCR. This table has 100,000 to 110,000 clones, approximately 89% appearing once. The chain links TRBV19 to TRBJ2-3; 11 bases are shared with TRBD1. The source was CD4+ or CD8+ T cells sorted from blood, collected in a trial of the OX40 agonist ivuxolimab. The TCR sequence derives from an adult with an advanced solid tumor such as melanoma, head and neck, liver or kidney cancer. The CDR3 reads CASSRTGGPDTQYF. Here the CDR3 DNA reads TGTGCCAGTAGTAGGACAGGGGGCCCAGATACGCAGTATTTT.